This TCR beta chain was profiled in a study of identical twins (dated by TCRdb to the mid-2010s). Regarding the study in general: The study deep-sequenced TCR alpha and beta repertoires from monozygotic twins, unrelated adults of various ages and cord blood to test whether fetal clonotypes persist. Replicate twin experiments were performed at different times using different library preparation protocols to rule out contamination.

Libraries were constructed by 5' RACE. Sequencing was carried out with an Illumina HiSeq 2000. Template switching introduced a universal primer binding site; the final cDNA contained a unique molecular identifier, enabling accurate counting of TCR cDNA molecules. First-strand cDNA for TCR alpha and beta chains was synthesized from specific primers in the conserved constant-segment region. To control for contamination, every cDNA library carried two barcodes: a SMART-Mk sample barcode plus Illumina barcodes. TruSeq adapter sequences, together with Illumina sample barcodes, were added in two successive PCR steps. The Illumina HiSeq platform was used with custom primers to sequence TCR alpha and beta cDNA libraries. The study's own analysis went as follows. MiGEC processed the raw reads to extract unique molecular identifiers, while MiXCR was used to determine the CDR3 positions. Recombination models were inferred per individual with the repgenHMM and IGoR tools using an EM algorithm. Shared clonotypes were analyzed with the tcR package in R, and sharing was normalized by the product of cloneset sizes. Out-of-frame nonproductive sequences were analyzed to study raw recombination free of thymic and clonal selection effects. The raw public reads went through TCRdb reprocessing: fastp at Q25, MiXCR clone calling, in-frame beta chains kept. Rows matching on CDR3 protein sequence are summarized as one entry with the most common DNA and genes. The authors' filters were not applied to this entry. The sample table contains some 250,000 distinct CDR3 sequences; only one count was recorded for approximately 5.9% of them. The ten largest clones represent roughly 15% of the sample.

What the research found in general, with its limitations: In monozygotic twins, recombination models systematically underestimated out-of-frame TCR alpha sharing, but the models matched the sharing seen between unrelated individuals. Compared with coincidental sharing between unrelated individuals, out-of-frame TCR alpha sequences shared between twins showed an excess of sequences with low generation probability. Invariant T cells such as MAIT and iNKT could partly confound zero-insertion analyses, although diverse VJ usage argued against such confounding for most clonotypes. In beta out-of-frame sequences, excess twin sharing was weaker, because having fewer shared sequences lowered the signal-to-noise ratio. Conclusions relied on cross-sectional statistical analysis, since the same donors could not be followed over many years. Fewer insertions were carried by abundant cord blood beta clonotypes; a weaker similar trend was observed in young adult naive repertoires, while no such trend was observed in memory repertoires.

There are 13 amino acids in the CDR3, from cysteine to phenylalanine inclusive. The retained sequence is limited to the CDR3, 39 bases, with the frame set at the first base. V is cut by 6 bases and J by 5 bases, and the space between the germline ends is 13 bases. This clonotype was picked up many times. The specificity of this receptor is unknown. Per-base quality was not reported, and no clone a single base away is much larger than it. Every donor in the study was a healthy Caucasian. Three pairs of female monozygotic twins, all aged 18 to 29 years, were included in the twin cohort. CD4+ and CD8+ T cell populations were isolated with positive isolation kits from Invitrogen. This sample was also put to use in a study of T cells expressing NK-cell markers. The other study reports the following: In sorted CD3+CD56+NKG2C+, CD3+CD56+NKG2C- and CD3+CD56-NKG2C+ T-cell subsets from 7 or 8 donors, TCR beta-chain repertoires were profiled. Among the eight sequenced donors, only one was HCMV-seronegative, while the other seven were HCMV-seropositive. To restrict sorting to alphabetaTCR-expressing T cells, an anti-gammadeltaTCR antibody was added in several experiments. In six donors, the dominant CD3+CD56+NKG2C+ clonotypes ranked among the top 10 CD8+ clonotypes, making up roughly 1.0-7.0% of CD8+ T cells. Those dominant clonotypes were again the most abundant among CD3+CD56-NKG2C+ cells in a handful of donors, at about 25-60.1%. Whether the expanded NKG2C-expressing T cell clones were specific for HCMV antigens remained unclear. The study sequenced eight donors, all healthy volunteers chosen at random: three men and five women. To determine HCMV serostatus, a commercial ELISA kit was used to detect HCMV-specific IgG in serum. MIGEC was used to demultiplex reads and group reads by UMI, and MiTCR was used to assemble and quantify clonotypes. Only TCR cDNA sequences supported by at least two reads were kept to exclude erroneous sequences. The tcR package was used for downstream repertoire analysis, and clonotypes were matched across fractions by CDR3 nucleotide sequence plus V segment. Antigen specificity was annotated against VDJdb with VDJmatch, allowing one amino acid substitution in CDR3.

Input material: CD8+ T cells sorted from blood. The chain uses TRBV12-3 or TRBV12-4 and TRBJ1-1, with a tentative D gene TRBD1 over 5 matching bases. The sequence was collected from a woman in her late teens or twenties in good health. For the CDR3, the sequence is CASSPAGGTEAFF. The sequenced DNA is TGTGCCAGCAGCCCCGCCGGGGGGACTGAAGCTTTCTTT.